The rows below give T cell receptor beta chains drawn from one sample of a study of glioma-infiltrating T cells. In TCRdb, the multiplex PCR reads were re-called with MiXCR into one record per CDR3 protein. This sample carries under 50,000 distinct CDR3 sequences, about a fifth of them seen once, and the ten largest clones take 5% to 7.5%. The sample consisted of glioma tissue, nonneoplastic brain tissue, or PBMCs (not recorded which). The receptors originated from a human donor with low-grade glioma or glioblastoma, undergoing nonglioma brain surgery, or in good health (not recorded which). Each CDR3 is given with its conserved first and last residue. D genes are given only for firm matches. Clone size appears in some rows only: once, few, many, or a class for an expanded clone.

TRBJ2-5,-,TRBV20-1,many,CSARALGALAQYF,TGCAGTGCTAGAGCCCTGGGGGCACTGGCCCAGTACTTC
TRBJ2-1,TRBD1,TRBV12-3/TRBV12-4,-,CASRAGTGSYNEQFF,TGTGCCAGCAGGGCCGGGACAGGGTCGTACAATGAGCAGTTCTTC
TRBJ2-1,-,TRBV29-1,-,CSVDLTASSSYNEQFF,TGCAGCGTTGATCTGACCGCGAGTAGCTCCTACAATGAGCAGTTCTTC
TRBJ2-7,-,TRBV6-1,many,CASSPKGGNSYEQYF,TGTGCCAGCAGTCCCAAGGGGGGAAACTCCTACGAGCAGTACTTC
TRBJ2-5,-,TRBV27,many,CASSSNFQETQYF,TGTGCCAGCAGTTCCAACTTCCAAGAGACCCAGTACTTC
TRBJ2-3,-,TRBV20-1,many,CSAKVPYNVGDGDTQYF,TGCAGTGCCAAGGTCCCCTATAATGTGGGAGACGGAGATACGCAGTATTTT
TRBJ2-5,-,TRBV5-5,few,CASSLRITDQETQYF,TGTGCCAGCAGCCTAAGAATTACCGATCAAGAGACCCAGTACTTC
TRBJ2-7,-,TRBV27,medium-sized,CASSYGPKYEQYF,TGTGCCAGCAGCTATGGACCGAAGTACGAGCAGTACTTC
TRBJ2-7,-,TRBV2,many,CASSDRGSYEQYF,TGTGCCAGCAGTGACAGGGGCTCCTACGAGCAGTACTTC
TRBJ2-7,-,TRBV6-1,many,CASRERGRTEPGEQYF,TGTGCCAGCAGAGAAAGAGGAAGAACAGAGCCGGGCGAGCAGTACTTC
TRBJ2-3,TRBD2,TRBV28,medium-sized,CASRAGGLDTQYF,TGTGCCAGCAGGGCGGGAGGGCTAGATACGCAGTATTTT
TRBJ1-2,TRBD1,TRBV2,many,CASTWDRVDGYTF,TGTGCCAGCACTTGGGACAGGGTGGATGGCTACACCTTC
TRBJ2-4,-,TRBV19,few,CASSRPGVLAKNIQYF,TGTGCCAGTAGTCGTCCGGGGGTACTAGCCAAAAACATTCAGTACTTC
TRBJ2-5,-,TRBV2,-,CASSEDRQTKETQYF,TGTGCCAGCAGTGAAGACAGGCAAACCAAAGAGACCCAGTACTTC
TRBJ2-5,-,TRBV14,-,CASSLTETKYF,TGTGCCAGCAGTCTGACGGAGACCAAGTACTTC